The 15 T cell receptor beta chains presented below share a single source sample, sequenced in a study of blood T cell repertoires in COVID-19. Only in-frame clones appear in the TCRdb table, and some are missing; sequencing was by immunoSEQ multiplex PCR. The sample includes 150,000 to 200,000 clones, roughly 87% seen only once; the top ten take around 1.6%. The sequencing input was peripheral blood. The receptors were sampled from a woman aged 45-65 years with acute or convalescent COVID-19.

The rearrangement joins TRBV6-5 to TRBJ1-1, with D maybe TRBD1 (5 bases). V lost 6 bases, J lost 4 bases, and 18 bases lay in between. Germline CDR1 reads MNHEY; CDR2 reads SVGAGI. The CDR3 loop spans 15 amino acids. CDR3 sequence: CASSTTDGGVTEAFF. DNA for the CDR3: TGTGCCAGCAGCACAACGGACGGAGGGGTCACTGAAGCTTTCTTT.

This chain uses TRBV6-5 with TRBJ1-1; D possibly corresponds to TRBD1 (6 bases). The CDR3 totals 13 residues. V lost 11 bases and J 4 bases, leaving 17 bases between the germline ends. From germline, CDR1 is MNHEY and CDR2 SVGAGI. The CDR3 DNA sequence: TGTGCCGGGAAGCACAGGGTGAGCACTGAAGCTTTCTTT. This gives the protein CAGKHRVSTEAFF.

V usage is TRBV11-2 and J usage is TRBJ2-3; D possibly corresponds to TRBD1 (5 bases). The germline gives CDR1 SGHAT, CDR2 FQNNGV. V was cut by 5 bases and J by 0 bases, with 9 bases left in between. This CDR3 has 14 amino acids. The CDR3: CASSPTDSTDTQYF. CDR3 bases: TGTGCCAGCAGCCCGACAGATAGCACAGATACGCAGTATTTT.

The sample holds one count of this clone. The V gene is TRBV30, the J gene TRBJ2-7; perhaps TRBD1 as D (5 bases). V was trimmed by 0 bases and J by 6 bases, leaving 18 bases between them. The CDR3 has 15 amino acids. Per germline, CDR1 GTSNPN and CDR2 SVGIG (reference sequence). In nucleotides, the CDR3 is TGTGCCTGGAGTGTACGGCAGGGATCAATAGGCGAGCAGTACTTC. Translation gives CAWSVRQGSIGEQYF.

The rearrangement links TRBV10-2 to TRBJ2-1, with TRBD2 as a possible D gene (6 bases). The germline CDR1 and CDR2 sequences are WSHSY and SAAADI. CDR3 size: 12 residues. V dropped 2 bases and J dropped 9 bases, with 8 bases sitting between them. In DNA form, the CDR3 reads TGCGCCAGCAGTGAGCCAGCGGGTGAGCAGTTCTTC. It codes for CASSEPAGEQFF.

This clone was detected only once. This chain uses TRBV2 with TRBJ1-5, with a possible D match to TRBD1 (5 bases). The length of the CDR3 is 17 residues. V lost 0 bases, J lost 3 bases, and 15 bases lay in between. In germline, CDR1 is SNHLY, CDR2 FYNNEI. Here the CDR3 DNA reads TGTGCCAGCAGTGAAGCTAGGGGCCCTGCCCACAATCAGCCCCAGCATTTT. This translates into CASSEARGPAHNQPQHF.

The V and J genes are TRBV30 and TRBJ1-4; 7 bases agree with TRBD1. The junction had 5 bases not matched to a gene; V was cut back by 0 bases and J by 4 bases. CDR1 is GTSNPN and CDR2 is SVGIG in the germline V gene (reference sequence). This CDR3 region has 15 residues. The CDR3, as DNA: TGTGCCTGGAGTGTACTGACAGGGCGTAATGAAAAACTGTTTTTT. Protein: CAWSVLTGRNEKLFF.

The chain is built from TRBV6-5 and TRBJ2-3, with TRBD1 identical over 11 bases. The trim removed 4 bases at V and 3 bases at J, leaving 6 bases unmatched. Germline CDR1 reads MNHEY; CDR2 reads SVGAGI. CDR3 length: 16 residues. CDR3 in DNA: TGTGCCAGCAGTTCTGGACAGGGGGCATGGACAGATACGCAGTATTTT. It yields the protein CASSSGQGAWTDTQYF.

The CDR3, as DNA: TGTGCCACCAGTTTACCAAAAAAGGGGATTTCTCAGCCCCAGCATTTT. Encoded protein: CATSLPKKGISQPQHF. The V gene is TRBV19, the J gene TRBJ1-5, with TRBD1 as a possible D gene (5 bases). Trimming left V 10 bases short and J 6 bases short, with 25 bases between. The CDR3 totals 16 residues. The germline gives CDR1 LNHDA, CDR2 SQIVND (reference sequence).

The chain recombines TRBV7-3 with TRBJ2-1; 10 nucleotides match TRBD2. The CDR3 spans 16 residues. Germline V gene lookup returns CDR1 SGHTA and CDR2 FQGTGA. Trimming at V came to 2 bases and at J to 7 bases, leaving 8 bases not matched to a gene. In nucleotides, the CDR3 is TGTGCCAGCAGCTTAGGTACTAGCGGGGAATGGAATGAGCAGTTCTTC. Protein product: CASSLGTSGEWNEQFF.

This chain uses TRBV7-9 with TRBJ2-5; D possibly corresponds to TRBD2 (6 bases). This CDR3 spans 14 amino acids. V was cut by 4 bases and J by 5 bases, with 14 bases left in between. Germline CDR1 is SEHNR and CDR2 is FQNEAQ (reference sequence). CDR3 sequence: CASSSWDLVETQYF. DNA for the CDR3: TGTGCCAGCAGCTCCTGGGACTTGGTGGAGACCCAGTACTTC.

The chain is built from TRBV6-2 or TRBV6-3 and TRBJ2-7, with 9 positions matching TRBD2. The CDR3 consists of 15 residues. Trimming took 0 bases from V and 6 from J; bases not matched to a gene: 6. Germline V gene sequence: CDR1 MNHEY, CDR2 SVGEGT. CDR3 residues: CASSYSTSGTVEQYF. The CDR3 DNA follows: TGTGCCAGCAGTTACTCGACTAGCGGAACAGTCGAGCAGTACTTC.

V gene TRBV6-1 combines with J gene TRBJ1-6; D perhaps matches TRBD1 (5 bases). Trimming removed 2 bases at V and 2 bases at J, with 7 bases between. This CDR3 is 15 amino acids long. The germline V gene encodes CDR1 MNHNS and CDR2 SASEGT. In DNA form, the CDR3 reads TGTGCCAGCAGTGAACAGGGTACCTATAATTCACCCCTCCACTTT. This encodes CASSEQGTYNSPLHF.

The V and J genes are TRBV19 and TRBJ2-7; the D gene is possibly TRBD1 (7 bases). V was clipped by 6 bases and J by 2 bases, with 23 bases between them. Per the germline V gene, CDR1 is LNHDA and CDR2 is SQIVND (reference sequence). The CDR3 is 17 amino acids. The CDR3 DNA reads TGTGCCAGTAGGATTACAGGAGGGGGCGGTTCTGCCTACGAGCAGTACTTC. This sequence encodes CASRITGGGGSAYEQYF.

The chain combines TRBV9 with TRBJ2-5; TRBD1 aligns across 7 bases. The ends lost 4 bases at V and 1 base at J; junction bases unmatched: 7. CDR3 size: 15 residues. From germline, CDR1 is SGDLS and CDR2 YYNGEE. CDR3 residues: CASSPEGAPQETQYF. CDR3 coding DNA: TGTGCCAGCAGCCCCGAGGGGGCCCCCCAAGAGACCCAGTACTTC.